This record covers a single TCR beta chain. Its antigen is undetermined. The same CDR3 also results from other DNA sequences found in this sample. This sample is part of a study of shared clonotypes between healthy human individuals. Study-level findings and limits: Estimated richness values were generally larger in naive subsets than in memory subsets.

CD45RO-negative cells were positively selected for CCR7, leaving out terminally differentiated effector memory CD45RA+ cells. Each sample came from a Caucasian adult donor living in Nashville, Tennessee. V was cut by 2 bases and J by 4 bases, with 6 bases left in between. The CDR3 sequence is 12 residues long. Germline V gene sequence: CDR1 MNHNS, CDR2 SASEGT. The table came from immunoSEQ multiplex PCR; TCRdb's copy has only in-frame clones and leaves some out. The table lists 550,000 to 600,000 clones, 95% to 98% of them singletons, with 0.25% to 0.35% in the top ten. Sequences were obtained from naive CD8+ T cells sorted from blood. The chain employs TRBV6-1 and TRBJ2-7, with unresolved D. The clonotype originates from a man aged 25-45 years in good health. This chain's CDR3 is CASSELGYEQYF. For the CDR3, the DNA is TGTGCCAGCAGTGAACTTGGGTACGAGCAGTACTTC.